Here is one T cell receptor (beta chain) with its context. This entry belongs to a study of blood T cell repertoires in COVID-19. Study information: Spain, Italy and the United States supplied samples that represented acute and convalescent COVID-19.

Repertoires were generated with immunoSEQ multiplex PCR, while TCRdb's copy carries only in-frame clones and drops some. The repertoire holds some 160,000 clones, with about four fifths as singletons. Living in about 25 US areas, the participants were between roughly 18 and 95 years of age. Participant reports of clinical history set cohort assignment. This CDR3 is built from 15 residues. Germline lookup yields CDR1 KGHSH and CDR2 LQKENI. V lost 6 bases to trimming and J lost 2 bases; unmatched junction nucleotides: 5. The sequence was obtained from a woman aged 55-69 years who had recovered from COVID-19. The sequenced sample was PBMCs or T cells enriched from blood (not recorded which). J is TRBJ1-5 and V is TRBV18; 9 nucleotides match TRBD1. CDR3 protein: CASSPRTGGNQPQHF. CDR3 in DNA: TGTGCCAGCTCGCCCCGGACAGGGGGCAATCAGCCCCAGCATTTT. The complete variable domain, with remaining parts taken from reference TRBV18 and TRBJ1-5, reads NAGVMQNPRHLVRRRGQEARLRCSPMKGHSHVYWYRQLPEEGLKFMVYLQKENIIDESGMPKERFSAEFPKEGPSILRIQQVVRGDSAAYFCASSPRTGGNQPQHFGDGTRLSIL.